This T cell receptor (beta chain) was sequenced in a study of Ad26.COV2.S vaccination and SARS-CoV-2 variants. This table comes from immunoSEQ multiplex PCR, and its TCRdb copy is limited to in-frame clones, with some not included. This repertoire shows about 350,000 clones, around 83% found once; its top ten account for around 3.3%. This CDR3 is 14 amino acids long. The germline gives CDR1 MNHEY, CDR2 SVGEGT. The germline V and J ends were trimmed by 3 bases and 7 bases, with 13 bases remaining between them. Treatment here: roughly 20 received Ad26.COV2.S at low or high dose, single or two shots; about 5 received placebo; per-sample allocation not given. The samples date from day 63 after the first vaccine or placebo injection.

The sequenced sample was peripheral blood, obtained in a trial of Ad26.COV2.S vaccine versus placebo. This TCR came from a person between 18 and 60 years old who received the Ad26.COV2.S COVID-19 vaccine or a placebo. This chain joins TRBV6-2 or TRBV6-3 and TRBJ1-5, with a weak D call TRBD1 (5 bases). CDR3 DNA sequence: TGTGCCAGCAGTTATCTTGGGCAGGGACAGCCCCAGCATTTT. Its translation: CASSYLGQGQPQHF.